Shown below are 10 T cell receptor beta chains from a single sample sequenced in a study of blood T cells in healthy people across ages. It was with a sample-barcoded 5' primer and a J-beta primer mix that a second PCR of roughly 7 to 12 cycles was run. A single record per CDR3 protein comes from TCRdb applying MiXCR to the 5' RACE reads. The table lists about 830,000 distinct CDR3 sequences, approximately 67% of them singletons. The sample was blood. The receptors derive from a man aged 25 to 45 in good health.

This clonotype was counted a few times. V gene TRBV6-5 combines with J gene TRBJ1-2, with TRBD1 as a possible D gene (5 bases). The CDR3 has 16 amino acids. Between the trimmed V and J ends, which lost 2 bases and 3 bases, there was a span of 16 bases. Germline CDR1 MNHEY, CDR2 SVGAGI. The chain's CDR3 is CASSYRQGPRHYGYTF. CDR3 nucleotide sequence: TGTGCCAGCAGTTACAGGCAGGGCCCGCGACACTATGGCTACACCTTC.

DNA of the CDR3: TGTGCCAGCAGCGGAAGGGACCACTACAATGAGCAGTTCTTC. It specifies CASSGRDHYNEQFF. This chain uses TRBV7-3 with TRBJ2-1; the D gene could be TRBD1 or TRBD2 (5 bases each). This CDR3 has 14 residues. From germline, CDR1 is SGHTA and CDR2 FQGTGA. Trimming left V 5 bases short and J 3 bases short, with 11 bases between.

Notes on this clonotype: One end of the junction does not line up with germline, which may come from a read error. The chain recombines TRBV20-1 with TRBJ2-1; 11 nucleotides line up with TRBD2. The CDR3 contains 17 residues. From germline, CDR1 is DFQATT and CDR2 SNEGSKA (reference sequence). CDR3: CSARDRLTSGAGNGQFF. DNA of the CDR3: TGCAGTGCTAGAGATCGTCTGACTAGCGGGGCGGGCAATGGGCAGTTCTTC.

The chain uses TRBV29-1 and TRBJ1-2; no clear D. The CDR3 spans 14 residues. Deletions cut 5 bases from V and 4 bases from J, with 17 bases between. CDR1 SQVTM and CDR2 ANQGSEA come from the germline V gene. In nucleotides, the CDR3 is TGCAGCGTTTACCCCTCAGCAGAGCCCTATGGCTACACCTTC. It translates to CSVYPSAEPYGYTF.

V is TRBV13 and J is TRBJ2-3, with a weak D call TRBD1 (5 bases). Trimming stripped 2 bases from V and 0 bases from J, with 12 bases between. CDR1 and CDR2 (germline): PRHDT, FYEKMQ (reference sequence). This CDR3 contains 16 residues. The CDR3 region is CASSLRGQASTDTQYF. In nucleotides, the CDR3 is TGTGCCAGCAGCTTAAGAGGACAAGCTAGCACAGATACGCAGTATTTT.

The chain combines TRBV20-1 with TRBJ1-1; tentatively, D is TRBD1 (5 bases). This CDR3 region has 12 residues. Germline lookup yields CDR1 DFQATT and CDR2 SNEGSKA (reference sequence). Trimming removed 6 bases from V and 7 bases from J, with 15 bases in between. The CDR3 here is CSASGTGGEAFF. Written as DNA, the CDR3 is TGCAGTGCCTCCGGGACTGGGGGTGAAGCTTTCTTT.

The sample holds one count of this clonotype. Here the CDR3 DNA reads TGTGCCAGCAGTCCCTGGGTTGGGGGCGAGTATTCACCCCTCCACTTT. Its translation: CASSPWVGGEYSPLHF. The chain recombines TRBV28 with TRBJ1-6, with TRBD1 as a possible D gene (6 bases). The germline V gene has CDR1 MDHEN and CDR2 SYDVKM. The CDR3 spans 16 residues. V lost 5 bases and J 8 bases, leaving 19 bases between the germline ends.

The chain has TRBV20-1 and TRBJ2-1, with D perhaps matching TRBD2 (5 bases). Germline values: CDR1 DFQATT, CDR2 SNEGSKA (reference sequence). The V end was cut by 6 bases, the J end by 9 bases, with 12 bases between. The CDR3 has 11 amino acids. Here the CDR3 reads CSADVALEQFF. The CDR3 bases are TGCAGTGCGGATGTAGCGCTTGAGCAGTTCTTC.

Details on this clonotype: Sequence at one end of the junction differs from germline and may be a read error. The chain joins TRBV5-1 to TRBJ1-2; D not certain. Germline values: CDR1 SGHRS, CDR2 YFSETQ. CDR3 length: 12 residues. CDR3 bases: TGCGCCAGCAGCTTGGGTATAAATGGTTACACCTTC. The encoded protein is CASSLGINGYTF.

The gene calls are TRBV6-2 or TRBV6-3 and TRBJ2-5; a possible D gene is TRBD2 (5 bases). Trimming removed 6 bases at V and 2 bases at J, with 16 bases between. Germline V gives CDR1 MNHEY, CDR2 SVGEGT. The CDR3 contains 15 residues. CDR3 sequence reads: CASRGRWAGQETQYF. CDR3 DNA: TGTGCCAGCAGGGGGAGATGGGCAGGTCAAGAGACCCAGTACTTC.